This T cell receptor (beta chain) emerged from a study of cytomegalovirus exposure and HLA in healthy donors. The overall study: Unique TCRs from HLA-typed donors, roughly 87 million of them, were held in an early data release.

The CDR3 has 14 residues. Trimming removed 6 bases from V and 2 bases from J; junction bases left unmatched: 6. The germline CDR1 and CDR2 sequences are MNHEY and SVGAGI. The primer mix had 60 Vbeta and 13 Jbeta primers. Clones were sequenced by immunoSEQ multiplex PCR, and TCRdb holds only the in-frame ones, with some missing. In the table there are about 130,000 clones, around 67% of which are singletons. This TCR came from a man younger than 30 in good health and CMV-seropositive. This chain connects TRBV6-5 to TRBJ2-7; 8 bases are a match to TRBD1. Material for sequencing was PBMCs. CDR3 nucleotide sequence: TGTGCCAGCAGAAGACAGGGGAGAACCTACGAGCAGTACTTC. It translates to CASRRQGRTYEQYF.